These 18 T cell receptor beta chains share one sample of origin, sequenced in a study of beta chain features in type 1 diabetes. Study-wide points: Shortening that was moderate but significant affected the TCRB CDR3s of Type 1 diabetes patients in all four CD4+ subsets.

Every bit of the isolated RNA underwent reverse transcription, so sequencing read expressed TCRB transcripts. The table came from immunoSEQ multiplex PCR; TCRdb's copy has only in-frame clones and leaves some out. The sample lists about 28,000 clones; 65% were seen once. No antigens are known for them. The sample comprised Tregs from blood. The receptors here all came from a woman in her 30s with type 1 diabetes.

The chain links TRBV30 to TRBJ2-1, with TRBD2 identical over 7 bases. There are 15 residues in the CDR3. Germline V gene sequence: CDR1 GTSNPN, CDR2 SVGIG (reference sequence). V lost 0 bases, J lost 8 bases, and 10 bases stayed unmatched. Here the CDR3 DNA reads TGTGCCTGGAGTGTAAGGGCGGGAGTGAACCATGAGCAGTTCTTC. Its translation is CAWSVRAGVNHEQFF.

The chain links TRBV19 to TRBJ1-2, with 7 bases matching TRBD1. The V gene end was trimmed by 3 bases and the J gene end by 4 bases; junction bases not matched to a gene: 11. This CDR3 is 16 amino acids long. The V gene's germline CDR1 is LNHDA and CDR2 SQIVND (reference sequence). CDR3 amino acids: CASSIQGQRLGYGYTF. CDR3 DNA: TGTGCCAGTAGTATTCAGGGACAGCGATTGGGCTATGGCTACACCTTC.

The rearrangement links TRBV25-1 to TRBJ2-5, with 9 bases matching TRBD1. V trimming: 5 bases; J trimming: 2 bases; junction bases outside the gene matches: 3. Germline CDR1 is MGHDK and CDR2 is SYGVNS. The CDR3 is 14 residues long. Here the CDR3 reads CASSTGQGQETQYF. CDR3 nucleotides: TGTGCCAGCAGTACGGGACAGGGACAAGAGACCCAGTACTTC. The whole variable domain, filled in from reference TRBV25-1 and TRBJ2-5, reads EADIYQTPRYLVIGTGKKITLECSQTMGHDKMYWYQQDPGMELHLIHYSYGVNSTEKGDLSSESTVSRIRTEHFPLTLESARPSHTSQYLCASSTGQGQETQYFGPGTRLLVL.

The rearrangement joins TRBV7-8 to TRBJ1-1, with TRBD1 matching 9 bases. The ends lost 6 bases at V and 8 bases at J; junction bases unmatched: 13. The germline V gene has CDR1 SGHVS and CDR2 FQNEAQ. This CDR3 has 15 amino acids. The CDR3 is CASSRETGGRGEAFF. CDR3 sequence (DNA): TGTGCCAGCAGTCGCGAGACAGGGGGAAGGGGGGAAGCTTTCTTT.

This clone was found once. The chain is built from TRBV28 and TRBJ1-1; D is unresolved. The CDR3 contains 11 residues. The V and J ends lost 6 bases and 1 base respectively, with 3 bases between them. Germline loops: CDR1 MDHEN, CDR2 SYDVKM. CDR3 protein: CASSQNTEAFF. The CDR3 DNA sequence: TGTGCCAGCAGCCAGAACACTGAAGCTTTCTTT.

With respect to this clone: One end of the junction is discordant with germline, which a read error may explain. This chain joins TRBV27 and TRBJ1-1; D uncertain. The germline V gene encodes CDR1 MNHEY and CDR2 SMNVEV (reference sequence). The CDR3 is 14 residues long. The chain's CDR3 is CASSLSVTPTAAFF. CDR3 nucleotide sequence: TGTGCCAGCAGTTTATCGGTGACTCCGACTGCAGCTTTCTTT.

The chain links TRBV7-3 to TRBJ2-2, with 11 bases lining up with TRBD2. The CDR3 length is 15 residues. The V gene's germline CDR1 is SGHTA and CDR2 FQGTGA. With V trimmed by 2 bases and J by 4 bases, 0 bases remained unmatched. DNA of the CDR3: TGTGCCAGCAGCTTAGGACTAGCGGGCACCGGGGAGCTGTTTTTT. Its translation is CASSLGLAGTGELFF.

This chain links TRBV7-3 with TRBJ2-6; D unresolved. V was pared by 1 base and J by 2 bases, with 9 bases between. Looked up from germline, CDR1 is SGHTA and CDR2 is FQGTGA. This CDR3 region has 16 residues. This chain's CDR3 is CASSLSPTAGANVLTF. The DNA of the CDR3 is TGTGCCAGCAGCTTAAGTCCAACAGCTGGGGCCAACGTCCTGACTTTC. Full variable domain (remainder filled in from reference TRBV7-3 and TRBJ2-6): GAGVSQTPSNKVTEKGKYVELRCDPISGHTALYWYRQSLGQGPEFLIYFQGTGAADDSGLPNDRFFAVRPEGSVSTLKIQRTERGDSAVYLCASSLSPTAGANVLTFGAGSRLTVL.

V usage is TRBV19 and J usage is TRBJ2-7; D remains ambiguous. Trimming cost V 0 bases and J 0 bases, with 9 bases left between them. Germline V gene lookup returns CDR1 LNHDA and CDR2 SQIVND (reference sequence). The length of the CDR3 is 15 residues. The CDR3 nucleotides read TGTGCCAGTAGTATAGATGGGCGATCCTCCTACGAGCAGTACTTC. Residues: CASSIDGRSSYEQYF.

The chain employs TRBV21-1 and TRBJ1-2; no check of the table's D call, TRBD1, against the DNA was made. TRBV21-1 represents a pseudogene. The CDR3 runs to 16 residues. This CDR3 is CASRTPGQEPNYGYTF. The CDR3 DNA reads TGTGCCAGCAGGACCCCAGGACAGGAGCCTAACTATGGCTACACCTTC.

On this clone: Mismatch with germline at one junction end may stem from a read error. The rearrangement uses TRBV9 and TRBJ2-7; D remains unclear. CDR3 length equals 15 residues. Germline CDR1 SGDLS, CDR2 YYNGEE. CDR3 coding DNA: TGTACCAGCAGCCCCCCCAGTGGAGTCTCCTACGAGCAGTACTTC. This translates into CTSSPPSGVSYEQYF.

The CDR3 region is CASSPTDNEQFF. DNA for the CDR3: TGTGCCAGCAGCCCTACGGACAATGAGCAGTTCTTC. The J gene is TRBJ2-1, the V gene TRBV5-6; D uncertain. The V gene's germline CDR1 is SGHDT and CDR2 YYEEEE. The CDR3 loop spans 12 amino acids. Deletions cut 4 bases from V and 5 bases from J, with 7 bases between.

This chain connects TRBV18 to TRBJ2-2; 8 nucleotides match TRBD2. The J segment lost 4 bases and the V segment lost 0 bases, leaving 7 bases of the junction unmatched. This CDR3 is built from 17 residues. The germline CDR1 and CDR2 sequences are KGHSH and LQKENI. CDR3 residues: CASSPPTPGRGTGELFF. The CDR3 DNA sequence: TGTGCCAGCTCACCACCGACCCCCGGGAGGGGCACCGGGGAGCTGTTTTTT. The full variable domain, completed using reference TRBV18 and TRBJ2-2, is NAGVMQNPRHLVRRRGQEARLRCSPMKGHSHVYWYRQLPEEGLKFMVYLQKENIIDESGMPKERFSAEFPKEGPSILRIQQVVRGDSAAYFCASSPPTPGRGTGELFFGEGSRLTVL.

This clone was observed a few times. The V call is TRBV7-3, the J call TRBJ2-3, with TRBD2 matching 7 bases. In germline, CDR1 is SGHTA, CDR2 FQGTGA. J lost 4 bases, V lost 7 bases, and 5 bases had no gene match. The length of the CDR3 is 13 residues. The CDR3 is CASKGREADTQYF. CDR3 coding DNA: TGTGCCAGCAAGGGGAGGGAAGCAGATACGCAGTATTTT.

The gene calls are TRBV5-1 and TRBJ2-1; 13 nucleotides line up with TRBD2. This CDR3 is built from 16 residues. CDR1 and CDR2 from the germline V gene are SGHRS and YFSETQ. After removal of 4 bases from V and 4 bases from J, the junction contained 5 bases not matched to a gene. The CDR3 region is CASSRTSGSRYNEQFF. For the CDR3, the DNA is TGCGCCAGCAGCCGGACTAGCGGGAGTAGGTACAATGAGCAGTTCTTC.

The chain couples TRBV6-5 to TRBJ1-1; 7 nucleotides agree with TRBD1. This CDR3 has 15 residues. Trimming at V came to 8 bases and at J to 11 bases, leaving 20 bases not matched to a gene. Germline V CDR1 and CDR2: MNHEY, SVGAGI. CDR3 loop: CASRLVSTGALGAFF. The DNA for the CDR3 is TGTGCCAGCCGCCTGGTTTCTACAGGGGCTCTTGGGGCTTTCTTT.

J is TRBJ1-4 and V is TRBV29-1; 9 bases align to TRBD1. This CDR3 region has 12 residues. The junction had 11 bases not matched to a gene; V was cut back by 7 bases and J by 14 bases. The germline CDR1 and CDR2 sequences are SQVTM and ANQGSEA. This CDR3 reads CSAAGQGKGLFF. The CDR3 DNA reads TGCAGCGCCGCGGGACAGGGAAAGGGGCTGTTTTTT. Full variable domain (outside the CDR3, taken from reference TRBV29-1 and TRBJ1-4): SAVISQKPSRDICQRGTSLTIQCQVDSQVTMMFWYRQQPGQSLTLIATANQGSEATYESGFVIDKFPISRPNLTFSTLTVSNMSPEDSSIYLCSAAGQGKGLFFGSGTQLSVL.

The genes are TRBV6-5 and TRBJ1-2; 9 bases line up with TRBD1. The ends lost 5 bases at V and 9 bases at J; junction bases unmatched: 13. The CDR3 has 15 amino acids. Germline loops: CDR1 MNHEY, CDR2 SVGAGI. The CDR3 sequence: CASSKPPTGGWSYTF. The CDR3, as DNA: TGTGCCAGCAGTAAACCGCCGACAGGGGGGTGGAGCTACACCTTC.